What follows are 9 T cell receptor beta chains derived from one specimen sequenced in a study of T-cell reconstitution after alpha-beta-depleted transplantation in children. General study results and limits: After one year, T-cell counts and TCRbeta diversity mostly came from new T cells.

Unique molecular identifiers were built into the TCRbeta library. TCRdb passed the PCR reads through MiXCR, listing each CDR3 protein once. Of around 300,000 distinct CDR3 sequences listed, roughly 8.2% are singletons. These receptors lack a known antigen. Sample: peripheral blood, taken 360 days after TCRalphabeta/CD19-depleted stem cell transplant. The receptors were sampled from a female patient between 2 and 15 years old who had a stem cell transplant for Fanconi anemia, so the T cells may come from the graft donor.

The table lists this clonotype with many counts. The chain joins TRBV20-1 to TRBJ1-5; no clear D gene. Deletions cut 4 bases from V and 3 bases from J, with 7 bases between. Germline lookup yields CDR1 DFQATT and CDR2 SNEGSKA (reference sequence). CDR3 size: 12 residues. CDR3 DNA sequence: TGCAGTGCTACGACCCACAATCAGCCCCAGCATTTT. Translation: CSATTHNQPQHF.

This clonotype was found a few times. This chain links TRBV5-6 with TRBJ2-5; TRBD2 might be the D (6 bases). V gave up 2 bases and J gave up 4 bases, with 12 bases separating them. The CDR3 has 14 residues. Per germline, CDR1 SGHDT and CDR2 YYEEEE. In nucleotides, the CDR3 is TGTGCCAGCAGCTTAGGAGGGATTCGAGAGACCCAGTACTTC. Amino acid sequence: CASSLGGIRETQYF.

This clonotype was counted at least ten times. This chain's CDR3 is CASSLGPHYEQYF. The CDR3 bases are TGCGCCAGCAGCCTGGGACCACACTACGAGCAGTACTTC. The V gene is TRBV5-1, the J gene TRBJ2-7, with D perhaps being TRBD1 or TRBD2 (5 bases each). Trimming cost V 4 bases and J 3 bases, with 11 bases left between them. The CDR3 is made up of 13 amino acids. CDR1 is SGHRS, CDR2 YFSETQ, per germline.

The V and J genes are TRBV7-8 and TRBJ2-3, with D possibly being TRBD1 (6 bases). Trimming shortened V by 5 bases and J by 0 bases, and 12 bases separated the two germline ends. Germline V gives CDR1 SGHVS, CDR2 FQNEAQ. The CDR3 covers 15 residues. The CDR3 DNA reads TGTGCCAGCAGCGTACAAAGGGGGAGCACAGATACGCAGTATTTT. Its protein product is CASSVQRGSTDTQYF.

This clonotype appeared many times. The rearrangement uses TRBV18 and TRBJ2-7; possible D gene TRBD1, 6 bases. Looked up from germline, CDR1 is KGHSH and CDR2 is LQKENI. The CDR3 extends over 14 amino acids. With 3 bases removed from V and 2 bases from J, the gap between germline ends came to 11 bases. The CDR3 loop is CASSPPPGAYEQYF. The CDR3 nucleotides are TGTGCCAGCTCACCTCCTCCAGGGGCCTACGAGCAGTACTTC.

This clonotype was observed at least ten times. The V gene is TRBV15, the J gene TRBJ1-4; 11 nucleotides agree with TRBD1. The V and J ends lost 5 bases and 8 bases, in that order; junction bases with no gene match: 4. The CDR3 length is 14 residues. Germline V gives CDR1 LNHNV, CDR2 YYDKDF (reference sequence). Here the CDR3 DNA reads TGTGCCACCAGCCCGGGACAGGGGGGCGAAAAACTGTTTTTT. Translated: CATSPGQGGEKLFF.

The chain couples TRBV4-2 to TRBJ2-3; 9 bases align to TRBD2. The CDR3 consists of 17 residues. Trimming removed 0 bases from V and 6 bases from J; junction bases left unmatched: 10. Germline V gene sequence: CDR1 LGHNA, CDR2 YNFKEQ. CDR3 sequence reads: CASSQEIVSGGRDTQYF. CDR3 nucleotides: TGTGCCAGCAGCCAAGAGATAGTGAGCGGGGGGAGGGATACGCAGTATTTT.

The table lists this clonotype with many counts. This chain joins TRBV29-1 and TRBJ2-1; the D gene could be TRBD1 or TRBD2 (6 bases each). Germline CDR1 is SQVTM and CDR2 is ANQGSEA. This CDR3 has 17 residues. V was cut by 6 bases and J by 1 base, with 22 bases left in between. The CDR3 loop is CSVGGVGGAGSYNEQFF. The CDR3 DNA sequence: TGCAGCGTGGGGGGCGTGGGCGGGGCCGGATCCTACAATGAGCAGTTCTTC.

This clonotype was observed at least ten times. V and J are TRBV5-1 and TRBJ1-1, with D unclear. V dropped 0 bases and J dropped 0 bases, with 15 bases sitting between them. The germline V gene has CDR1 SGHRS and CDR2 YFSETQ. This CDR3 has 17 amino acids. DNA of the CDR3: TGCGCCAGCAGCTTGGGGGTTGGTAAAGTCTTGAACACTGAAGCTTTCTTT. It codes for CASSLGVGKVLNTEAFF.